This TCR beta chain was recorded in a study of PD-L1 blockade in urothelial cancer. Overall study context: Prior chemotherapy ranged from 0 to 3 regimens per patient. Across blood samples, T cells had a median count of about 140,000.

Time point noted: peripheral blood 6 weeks after treatment start. V gave up 5 bases and J gave up 1 base; unmatched junction bases: 4. Germline assignment: CDR1 SQVTM and CDR2 ANQGSEA. CDR3 length equals 13 residues. Profiling relied on immunoSEQ multiplex PCR, and the TCRdb table lists in-frame clones only, not all of them. The repertoire consists of around 87,000 clones, with roughly 85% occurring once and the leading ten covering 8.4%. The sample here was PBMCs, taken around atezolizumab (anti-PD-L1) treatment. The chain uses TRBV29-1 and TRBJ1-1, with TRBD1 identical over 7 bases. The receptor was isolated from a man in his 70s with urothelial cancer. The CDR3 reads CSVSGQENTEAFF. The CDR3 DNA sequence: TGCAGCGTTTCAGGACAGGAGAACACTGAAGCTTTCTTT.